Reported below is one TCR beta chain. Its antigen remains unidentified. The data are from a study of CD8 T cells in ankylosing spondylitis. Overall study findings and caveats: Earlier studies detected some motif variants in reactive arthritis synovial fluid and blood. With a CD8+ phenotype, disease-linked clones were relatively rare in peripheral blood. The study looked at matched synovial fluid samples from ankylosing spondylitis patients. Disease-linked clones were reported to be significantly enriched there. One TCR beta motif, made up of roughly eight highly homologous variants, appeared characteristic of ankylosing spondylitis blood.

The length of the CDR3 is 16 residues. Germline trimming cut 4 bases from V and 5 bases from J; bases unmatched to any gene: 11. Germline CDR1 SNHLY, CDR2 FYNNEI. For TCR beta, libraries came from quantitative 5'-RACE with molecular barcodes. TCRdb re-called the 5' RACE reads through MiXCR, storing one row per CDR3 protein. The sample holds fewer than 450,000 distinct CDR3 sequences, 15% to 20% seen once. The sequence came from a male donor with ankylosing spondylitis. Sequenced material: blood, either unsorted or a sorted T cell fraction (not recorded which). This rearrangement joins TRBV2 to TRBJ2-5; TRBD1 agrees at 9 bases. The CDR3 DNA is TGTGCCAGCAGTGTACAGGGGGCCAGGGGCGGGGAGACCCAGTACTTC. The encoded protein is CASSVQGARGGETQYF.